This T cell receptor beta chain appears in the sequencing data of a study of cytomegalovirus exposure and HLA in healthy donors. Amplification used 60 Vbeta primers and 13 Jbeta primers. Assay used: immunoSEQ multiplex PCR; TCRdb lists only in-frame clones, some missing. The table records some 210,000 clones, 70% to 80% of them present only once. Study-wide points: The listing of 150 to 200 TCR beta chains classed them as cytomegalovirus-associated. Across all donors, roughly uniform sequencing depth was an assumption of the presence/absence analyses. Specific recognition of CMV antigens was confirmed in vitro for a few chains (all CMV-associated).

In the case of this clone: The antigen remains unidentified.

The CDR3 length is 15 residues. Trimming took 5 bases from V and 5 from J, leaving 16 bases between them. Per germline, CDR1 LNHNV and CDR2 YYDKDF (reference sequence). The chain carries TRBV15 and TRBJ1-5; possibly TRBD1 for D (5 bases). This TCR was recovered from a male donor in good health and CMV-seronegative. Sequencing was carried out using PBMCs. The CDR3 DNA reads as TGTGCCACCAGCCCTGAAGGGGTTCACCATCAGCCCCAGCATTTT. This codes for CATSPEGVHHQPQHF.